This TCR beta chain originates from a study of blood T cell repertoires in COVID-19. In the study overall: Cohort 3 recovery required two negative PCRs, clearance, or symptom resolution.

This clone is a singleton in its sample. Data came from immunoSEQ multiplex PCR; TCRdb stores just in-frame clones and leaves some out. The sample holds hundreds of thousands of clones, 70% to 90% seen once. CDR3 size: 13 residues. Trimming left V 3 bases short and J 5 bases short, with 8 bases between. The germline V gene has CDR1 GTSNPN and CDR2 SVGIG (reference sequence). The TCR was taken from a man in his forties in a cohort exposed to, infected with or recovered from COVID-19 (not recorded which). Sequencing used PBMCs or T cells enriched from blood (not recorded which). The chain recombines TRBV30 with TRBJ1-6; a possible D gene is TRBD1 (5 bases). The CDR3 DNA sequence: TGTGCCTGGAGACCAGGGAATAATTCACCCCTCCACTTT. This translates into CAWRPGNNSPLHF.